The 5 T cell receptor beta chains presented below share a single source sample, sequenced in a study of shared clonotypes between healthy human individuals. Clones were read by immunoSEQ multiplex PCR, and TCRdb kept only the in-frame ones, dropping some. The profile shows 2,500,000 or so clones, about 90% of them singletons. Sequencing was done on a sample of naive CD4+ T cells from PBMCs. Subset of the sample: CD45RA+ positively selected. These receptors all come from a man younger than 35 in good health. Some clones in this sample may be carry-over from other donors' samples.

Comments on this clone: The junction departs from germline at one end; a sequencing error may be responsible. This chain connects TRBV5-1 to TRBJ1-5; D is ambiguous. Germline V lookup: CDR1 SGHRS, CDR2 YFSETQ. CDR3 length equals 13 residues. CDR3 DNA sequence: TGCGCCGGCAGCTTCGGTGAGAATCAGCCCCAGCATTTT. Amino acid sequence: CAGSFGENQPQHF.

This chain uses TRBV7-2 with TRBJ1-1, with D possibly TRBD1 on 6 matching bases. The CDR3 length is 17 residues. V was clipped by 5 bases and J by 0 bases, with 19 bases between them. Germline CDR1 SGHTA, CDR2 FQGNSA. The CDR3 loop reads CASSIGVRRGMNTEAFF. The CDR3 DNA is TGTGCCAGCAGCATCGGGGTTCGGAGGGGGATGAACACTGAAGCTTTCTTT. The full variable domain, completed using reference TRBV7-2 and TRBJ1-1, is GAGVSQSPSNKVTEKGKDVELRCDPISGHTALYWYRQSLGQGLEFLIYFQGNSAPDKSGLPSDRFSAERTGGSVSTLTIQRTQQEDSAVYLCASSIGVRRGMNTEAFFGQGTRLTVV.

The CDR3 loop is CASSQRAGANYGYTF. The CDR3 DNA sequence: TGCGCCAGCAGCCAACGAGCAGGGGCTAACTATGGCTACACCTTC. The chain couples TRBV4-3 to TRBJ1-2; TRBD1 is a possible D gene (6 bases). Germline CDR1 is LGHNA and CDR2 is YSLEER. The ends were cut back, 2 bases at V and 0 bases at J, with 10 bases in the middle. The CDR3 loop spans 15 amino acids.

This chain uses TRBV5-1 with TRBJ2-5; 7 bases align to TRBD2. The germline V gene encodes CDR1 SGHRS and CDR2 YFSETQ. V gave up 4 bases and J gave up 4 bases; unmatched junction bases: 10. The CDR3 runs 15 residues. Here the CDR3 DNA reads TGCGCCAGCAGCACTGAGCGGGGTTTGACAGAGACCCAGTACTTC. It specifies CASSTERGLTETQYF.

This clone was seen just once. J is TRBJ2-3 and V is TRBV18; D gene unclear. The CDR3 runs 15 residues. Germline lookup yields CDR1 KGHSH and CDR2 LQKENI. Between the trimmed V and J ends, which lost 1 base and 0 bases, there was a span of 8 bases. CDR3 in DNA: TGTGCCAGCTCACCACACGGTACTAGCACAGATACGCAGTATTTT. Encoded protein: CASSPHGTSTDTQYF.